A single sample is the source of the 29 T cell receptor beta chains below, sequenced in a study of T cell changes during pregnancy in multiple sclerosis. Repertoires were generated with immunoSEQ multiplex PCR, while TCRdb's copy carries only in-frame clones and drops some. The data hold tens of thousands of clones, with 91% observed a single time. This material consisted of peripheral blood, taken in the third trimester of pregnancy. All receptors come from a female donor in good health, enrolled as a control in a pregnancy study.

This clone was seen once. The chain employs TRBV7-2 and TRBJ2-1; weak D call: TRBD1 (6 bases). V was clipped by 5 bases and J by 7 bases, with 12 bases between them. CDR3 length: 13 amino acids. Germline V gene lookup returns CDR1 SGHTA and CDR2 FQGNSA. The CDR3, as DNA: TGTGCCAGCAGCCTACTAAGGGGGAATGAGCAGTTCTTC. The encoded protein is CASSLLRGNEQFF.

J is TRBJ2-2 and V is TRBV28; 13 bases line up with TRBD2. The junction had 18 bases not matched to a gene; V was cut back by 7 bases and J by 4 bases. Looked up from germline, CDR1 is MDHEN and CDR2 is SYDVKM. The CDR3 runs 20 residues. CDR3 sequence: CASTSKWVTSGRSGTGELFF. The CDR3 coding sequence is TGTGCCAGCACCTCTAAGTGGGTGACTAGCGGGAGGTCGGGCACCGGGGAGCTGTTTTTT.

J is TRBJ1-6 and V is TRBV7-6; 9 positions match TRBD1. There are 16 residues in the CDR3. The germline gives CDR1 SGHVS, CDR2 FNYEAQ. The V and J ends lost 5 bases and 6 bases, in that order; junction bases with no gene match: 8. The CDR3 reads CASSAAGTGINSPLHF. CDR3 nucleotide sequence: TGTGCCAGCAGCGCTGCCGGGACAGGGATTAATTCACCCCTCCACTTT.

The rearrangement joins TRBV18 to TRBJ1-1; no firm D call. The V gene's germline CDR1 is KGHSH and CDR2 LQKENI. Trimming removed 1 base from V and 0 bases from J, with 9 bases in between. There are 15 residues in the CDR3. CDR3 DNA sequence: TGTGCCAGCTCACCACTGCCAGGAATGAACACTGAAGCTTTCTTT. Residues: CASSPLPGMNTEAFF.

The rearrangement links TRBV27 to TRBJ1-4; D possibly corresponds to TRBD1 (6 bases). With 8 bases removed from V and 8 bases from J, the gap between germline ends came to 18 bases. Germline CDR1 and CDR2: MNHEY and SMNVEV (reference sequence). There are 14 residues in the CDR3. The DNA for the CDR3 is TGTGCCAGCGCTTCGGGGGGGGCCGGGGAAAAACTGTTTTTT. This codes for CASASGGAGEKLFF.

The chain combines TRBV7-6 with TRBJ1-2, with D hard to call. This CDR3 has 14 amino acids. V was trimmed by 5 bases and J by 5 bases, leaving 15 bases between them. From germline, CDR1 is SGHVS and CDR2 FNYEAQ. CDR3 loop: CASSPSGGPYGYTF. The CDR3 DNA is TGTGCCAGCAGCCCCTCCGGCGGTCCATATGGCTACACCTTC. The variable domain in full, completed from reference TRBV7-6 and TRBJ1-2, reads GAGVSQSPRYKVTKRGQDVALRCDPISGHVSLYWYRQALGQGPEFLTYFNYEAQQDKSGLPNDRFSAERPEGSISTLTIQRTEQRDSAMYRCASSPSGGPYGYTFGSGTRLTVV.

This clone was seen only once. The rearrangement joins TRBV6-1 to TRBJ2-6, with 7 bases that match TRBD1. V shed 4 bases and J 1 base; nucleotides not matched to a gene: 7. The CDR3 covers 17 residues. Germline V lookup: CDR1 MNHNS, CDR2 SASEGT. CDR3 DNA: TGTGCCAGCAGTGGCCGGGACAGCTCGTCTGGGGCCAACGTCCTGACTTTC. Its translation is CASSGRDSSSGANVLTF.

The count of this clone is one. This chain links TRBV16 with TRBJ2-3; D is unresolved. Germline assignment: CDR1 KGHSY and CDR2 FQNENV. V dropped 2 bases and J dropped 0 bases, with 9 bases sitting between them. The length of the CDR3 is 15 residues. CDR3 in amino acids: CASSQTAVSTDTQYF. CDR3 coding DNA: TGTGCCAGCAGCCAAACGGCGGTTAGCACAGATACGCAGTATTTT.

This rearrangement joins TRBV5-1 to TRBJ2-1; 11 bases fit TRBD1. The CDR3 spans 15 residues. Looked up from germline, CDR1 is SGHRS and CDR2 is YFSETQ. V lost 0 bases to trimming and J lost 9 bases; unmatched junction nucleotides: 5. The CDR3 here is CASSLEGDRGSEQFF. CDR3 nucleotide sequence: TGCGCCAGCAGCTTGGAGGGGGACAGGGGGAGTGAGCAGTTCTTC.

V is TRBV7-2 and J is TRBJ2-5, with TRBD2 as a possible D gene (5 bases). Trimming shortened V by 6 bases and J by 7 bases, and 15 bases separated the two germline ends. CDR1 and CDR2 from the germline V gene are SGHTA and FQGNSA. The CDR3 covers 13 residues. The CDR3 sequence: CASSPPTIGTQYF. The CDR3 region has the DNA TGTGCCAGCAGTCCCCCGACTATAGGGACCCAGTACTTC.

The chain is built from TRBV6-1 and TRBJ1-2; D is perhaps TRBD1 (6 bases). The CDR3 contains 13 residues. Germline lookup yields CDR1 MNHNS and CDR2 SASEGT. Trimming removed 6 bases from V and 0 bases from J, with 8 bases in between. The CDR3 DNA is TGTGCCAGCAGGACAGGAGCTAACTATGGCTACACCTTC. As protein: CASRTGANYGYTF.

The chain joins TRBV7-9 to TRBJ2-3, with D tentatively TRBD2 (6 bases). Trimming stripped 2 bases from V and 2 bases from J, with 17 bases between. CDR3 size: 17 residues. Germline V lookup: CDR1 SEHNR, CDR2 FQNEAQ (reference sequence). Here the CDR3 DNA reads TGTGCCAGCAGCTTAAGATCCGGCGGGGCAATCACAGATACGCAGTATTTT. Translated, it gives CASSLRSGGAITDTQYF.

The chain recombines TRBV5-1 with TRBJ2-3, with TRBD2 identical over 7 bases. J gave up 2 bases and V 4 bases, and 10 bases lay outside the gene matches. CDR3 size: 16 residues. Per germline, CDR1 SGHRS and CDR2 YFSETQ. The DNA of the CDR3 is TGCGCCAGCAGCGCGGCGGGAGCTACAACCACAGATACGCAGTATTTT. Translation: CASSAAGATTTDTQYF.

V and J are TRBV5-1 and TRBJ2-1, with 10 bases that match TRBD2. Trimming cost V 1 base and J 8 bases; bases outside gene matches: 12. The CDR3 totals 17 residues. The germline V gene has CDR1 SGHRS and CDR2 YFSETQ. CDR3 in amino acids: CASSLRGSSGSQDEQFF. CDR3 DNA sequence: TGCGCCAGCAGCTTGAGGGGTTCTAGCGGGAGTCAGGATGAGCAGTTCTTC.

The chain links TRBV4-1 to TRBJ1-6, with D possibly being TRBD1 (6 bases). CDR1 and CDR2 from the germline V gene are MGHRA and YSYEKL. V lost 0 bases and J lost 9, with 9 bases in between. The CDR3 loop spans 14 amino acids. CDR3 residues: CASSQEVRGSPLHF. Written as DNA, the CDR3 is TGCGCCAGCAGCCAAGAGGTCAGGGGTTCACCCCTCCACTTT.

The rearrangement uses TRBV25-1 and TRBJ2-2, with D tentatively TRBD2 (5 bases). The CDR3 covers 15 residues. V was cut by 3 bases and J by 2 bases, with 10 bases left in between. Looked up from germline, CDR1 is MGHDK and CDR2 is SYGVNS. CDR3 coding DNA: TGTGCCAGCAGTGACCAGCGGATTAACACCGGGGAGCTGTTTTTT. This sequence encodes CASSDQRINTGELFF.

The V call is TRBV29-1, the J call TRBJ1-1; perhaps TRBD1 as D (6 bases). Deletions cut 3 bases from V and 0 bases from J, with 8 bases between. Per the germline V gene, CDR1 is SQVTM and CDR2 is ANQGSEA. The length of the CDR3 is 13 residues. The CDR3 spells CSVEGAMNTEAFF. CDR3 coding DNA: TGCAGCGTTGAGGGGGCGATGAACACTGAAGCTTTCTTT.

The chain employs TRBV5-4 and TRBJ2-7; TRBD2 matches 7 bases. The ends lost 0 bases at V and 3 bases at J; junction bases unmatched: 3. Germline CDR1 is SGHNT and CDR2 is YYREEE (reference sequence). This CDR3 spans 14 amino acids. The CDR3 coding sequence is TGTGCCAGCAGCTTGGGACTAGCAAGCTACGAGCAGTACTTC. Amino acid sequence: CASSLGLASYEQYF.

This clone came up once. This chain connects TRBV27 to TRBJ2-7; weak D call: TRBD1 (6 bases). There are 13 residues in the CDR3. Trimming removed 4 bases at V and 2 bases at J, with 9 bases between. From germline, CDR1 is MNHEY and CDR2 SMNVEV (reference sequence). In nucleotides, the CDR3 is TGTGCCAGCAGTTATCGGACAGCCTACGAGCAGTACTTC. It translates to CASSYRTAYEQYF.

This chain connects TRBV5-1 to TRBJ2-5, with D perhaps TRBD2 (6 bases). Germline V gene lookup returns CDR1 SGHRS and CDR2 YFSETQ. V was clipped by 0 bases and J by 5 bases, with 8 bases between them. This CDR3 comprises 13 residues. In DNA form, the CDR3 reads TGCGCCAGCAGCTTGGCTCGGGAGGAGACCCAGTACTTC. It specifies CASSLAREETQYF.

This chain links TRBV6-5 with TRBJ2-7; 9 positions agree with TRBD1. This CDR3 is 15 amino acids long. V shed 2 bases, J shed 4 bases, and the junction held 6 bases outside the gene matches. Looked up from germline, CDR1 is MNHEY and CDR2 is SVGAGI. The CDR3 bases are TGTGCCAGCAGTTACCCCGGGACAGGGAGGTACGAGCAGTACTTC. Translated, it gives CASSYPGTGRYEQYF.

This clone was counted a few times. One end of the junction is discordant with germline, which a read error may explain. This chain links TRBV7-7 with TRBJ2-7; 10 positions agree with TRBD1. The V gene's germline CDR1 is SSHAT and CDR2 FNYEAQ (reference sequence). This CDR3 has 15 amino acids. CDR3 sequence reads: CASSPGQGVGYEQYF. The CDR3 DNA is TGTGCTAGCAGCCCAGGACAGGGGGTGGGCTACGAGCAGTACTTC.

The chain links TRBV4-1 to TRBJ1-5; TRBD1 is a possible D gene (5 bases). In germline, CDR1 is MGHRA, CDR2 YSYEKL. The V end lost 1 base, the J end lost 6 bases, and 13 bases lay between the germline ends. The CDR3 consists of 15 residues. The CDR3 region is CASSQGSRVGQPQHF. CDR3 sequence (DNA): TGCGCCAGCAGCCAAGGGTCCAGGGTTGGTCAGCCCCAGCATTTT.

This chain uses TRBV19 with TRBJ2-1; TRBD2 matches 7 bases. The germline CDR1 and CDR2 sequences are LNHDA and SQIVND (reference sequence). The CDR3 has 15 amino acids. J lost 4 bases, V lost 1 base, and 4 bases had no gene match. The CDR3 spells CASSIAERGYNEQFF. The CDR3 DNA sequence: TGTGCCAGTAGTATAGCAGAGCGGGGATACAATGAGCAGTTCTTC.

The chain couples TRBV2 to TRBJ1-1; D remains unclear. The CDR3 has 14 residues. V lost 2 bases and J lost 3, with 10 bases in between. Germline CDR1 SNHLY, CDR2 FYNNEI. CDR3 sequence: CASSEPRGYTEAFF. In DNA form, the CDR3 reads TGTGCCAGCAGTGAACCAAGAGGGTACACTGAAGCTTTCTTT.

V and J are TRBV10-3 and TRBJ1-3; possible D gene TRBD1, 6 bases. The CDR3 loop spans 15 amino acids. Per germline, CDR1 ENHRY and CDR2 SYGVKD. V was trimmed by 6 bases and J by 3 bases, leaving 15 bases between them. The CDR3 DNA reads as TGTGCCATCAGGACCGGGGGGGCGCTTGGAAACACCATATATTTT. As protein: CAIRTGGALGNTIYF.

The chain carries TRBV5-8 and TRBJ1-1, with a weak D call TRBD1 (6 bases). Trimming pared 3 bases from V and 0 bases from J, leaving 12 bases between. CDR1 SGHTS and CDR2 YDEGEE come from the germline V gene. The CDR3 totals 15 residues. The CDR3 nucleotides are TGTGCCAGCAGCTGGGGGGGCACCGTGAACACTGAAGCTTTCTTT. The encoded protein is CASSWGGTVNTEAFF. The entire variable domain, with the rest obtained from reference TRBV5-8 and TRBJ1-1, is as follows: EAGVTQSPTHLIKTRGQQATLRCSPISGHTSVYWYQQALGLGLQFLLWYDEGEERNRGNFPPRFSGRQFPNYSSELNVNALELEDSALYLCASSWGGTVNTEAFFGQGTRLTVV.

The chain is built from TRBV14 and TRBJ2-2; D is possibly TRBD1 (6 bases). Germline CDR1 is SGHDN and CDR2 is FVKESK. This CDR3 is 16 amino acids long. V was clipped by 1 base and J by 4 bases, with 13 bases between them. CDR3 amino acids: CASSQVRGVGTGELFF. CDR3 in DNA: TGTGCCAGCAGCCAAGTCAGGGGCGTGGGCACCGGGGAGCTGTTTTTT.

The chain has TRBV6-1 and TRBJ2-7; 12 positions match TRBD2. This CDR3 is built from 14 residues. The V and J ends lost 6 bases and 2 bases, in that order; junction bases with no gene match: 2. The germline gives CDR1 MNHNS, CDR2 SASEGT. DNA for the CDR3: TGTGCCAGCAGGGGACTAGCGGGTACCTACGAGCAGTACTTC. As protein: CASRGLAGTYEQYF.